The entry below gives a single TCR beta chain sequence along with its context. The target antigen is unknown. Investigators profiled TCR beta VDJ and CDR3 from genomic DNA template. TCRdb re-derived calls from the reads in MiXCR, one entry per CDR3 protein. The repertoire holds 350,000 to 450,000 distinct CDR3 sequences, with roughly 68% as singletons. The data derive from a study of CD8+CD57+ T cells in acquired aplastic anemia. Looking at the study overall: CD4+ cells from healthy donors averaged approximately 11 million reads.

Broader study findings: Patients were compared with controls for CD8+ Simpson's diversity, and no significant difference emerged. Comparison of patients with controls identified around 30 shared CD8+ CDR3 sequences.

There are 13 residues in the CDR3. V lost 2 bases and J lost 3, with 7 bases in between. CDR1 and CDR2 from the germline V gene are LGHNA and YSLEER. V and J are TRBV4-3 and TRBJ1-1; D is unclear. Sequencing was done on a sample of sorted CD4+, CD8+, or CD8+CD57+ T cells (not recorded which) from PBMCs. The receptor's source is a human donor in good health, serving as a control. The CDR3 loop reads CASSQTRDTEAFF. The CDR3 bases are TGCGCCAGCAGCCAAACGAGGGACACTGAAGCTTTCTTT.